These 14 T cell receptor beta chains were sequenced from one sample in a study of CD8 T cells in Susac syndrome. RNA totalling roughly 0.45 to 1 ug underwent reverse transcription with random hexamers. In TCRdb, the immunoSEQ multiplex PCR reads were re-called with MiXCR into one record per CDR3 protein. Of about 140,000 distinct CDR3 sequences listed, approximately 95% were seen once; the top ten hold roughly 0.15%. Sequencing was carried out using CD4+ T cells from PBMCs. The receptors come from a human donor with Susac syndrome.

The chain employs TRBV30 and TRBJ2-1; D remains unclear. Germline V lookup: CDR1 GTSNPN, CDR2 SVGIG (reference sequence). Deletions cut 3 bases from V and 5 bases from J, with 8 bases between. The CDR3 consists of 12 residues. The DNA for the CDR3 is TGTGCCTGGAGCGGGTACCACAATGAGCAGTTCTTC. The encoded protein is CAWSGYHNEQFF.

This chain connects TRBV20-1 to TRBJ2-1; D unresolved. The CDR3 has 16 residues. The ends were cut back, 0 bases at V and 8 bases at J, with 20 bases in the middle. Per germline, CDR1 DFQATT and CDR2 SNEGSKA (reference sequence). CDR3 protein: CSARDSFFAAQHEQFF. DNA of the CDR3: TGCAGTGCTAGAGACTCCTTCTTCGCGGCCCAACATGAGCAGTTCTTC.

This clonotype was counted between two and nine times. CDR3: CASSQDSDYGYTF. CDR3 nucleotides: TGTGCCAGCAGCCAAGACAGCGACTATGGCTACACCTTC. The rearrangement links TRBV11-2 to TRBJ1-2, with D possibly TRBD1 on 5 matching bases. The germline V gene has CDR1 SGHAT and CDR2 FQNNGV. This CDR3 spans 13 amino acids. Trimming took off 5 bases at V and 3 bases at J, with 10 bases between the two ends.

The rearrangement links TRBV15 to TRBJ1-5; D remains unclear. The CDR3 contains 13 residues. V lost 5 bases to trimming and J lost 4 bases, with 9 bases between them. Germline-derived CDR1 and CDR2 are LNHNV and YYDKDF (reference sequence). The chain's CDR3 is CATSLGPNQPQHF. The CDR3, as DNA: TGTGCCACCAGCCTCGGACCAAATCAGCCCCAGCATTTT.

The chain employs TRBV30 and TRBJ2-3; D ambiguous. V shed 7 bases and J shed 1 base, with 15 bases lying between them. CDR1 and CDR2 (germline): GTSNPN, SVGIG (reference sequence). The CDR3 length is 14 residues. CDR3 in DNA: TGTGCCTCGCTCCATACGAGTCGCACAGATACGCAGTATTTT. The encoded protein is CASLHTSRTDTQYF.

The CDR3: CASSLRGENTEAFF. CDR3 nucleotide sequence: TGCGCCAGCAGCCTCAGGGGAGAAAACACTGAAGCTTTCTTT. V is TRBV4-1 and J is TRBJ1-1, with D maybe TRBD1 (6 bases). CDR3 length equals 14 residues. The V gene's germline CDR1 is MGHRA and CDR2 YSYEKL. Trimming left V 4 bases short and J 2 bases short, with 11 bases between.

The chain combines TRBV29-1 with TRBJ2-1; TRBD1 matches at 7 bases. This CDR3 spans 15 amino acids. Looked up from germline, CDR1 is SQVTM and CDR2 is ANQGSEA. Trimming at V came to 4 bases and at J to 3 bases, leaving 9 bases not matched to a gene. CDR3 DNA sequence: TGCAGCGTTGCGGCACCGGGACAGAACTACAATGAGCAGTTCTTC. Protein product: CSVAAPGQNYNEQFF.

V usage is TRBV15 and J usage is TRBJ1-5; a weak D match, TRBD1 (5 bases). CDR3 size: 14 residues. From germline, CDR1 is LNHNV and CDR2 YYDKDF (reference sequence). Trimming removed 6 bases at V and 6 bases at J, with 15 bases between. CDR3 sequence reads: CATSNTVGRQPQHF. The CDR3, as DNA: TGTGCCACCAGTAATACAGTGGGACGTCAGCCCCAGCATTTT.

This clonotype was seen a single time. This chain uses TRBV24-1 with TRBJ2-1, with unresolved D. Looked up from germline, CDR1 is KGHDR and CDR2 is SFDVKD. The CDR3 sequence is 14 residues long. Between the trimmed V and J ends, which lost 3 bases and 6 bases, there was a span of 11 bases. The CDR3, as DNA: TGTGCCACCAGTGATGCCTATGGGCGCAATGAGCAGTTCTTC. The encoded protein is CATSDAYGRNEQFF.

The V gene is TRBV19, the J gene TRBJ1-5; maybe TRBD1 (6 bases). The CDR3 totals 17 residues. Per germline, CDR1 LNHDA and CDR2 SQIVND (reference sequence). Trimming stripped 6 bases from V and 0 bases from J, with 18 bases between. CDR3 in amino acids: CASSRNQGRNSNQPQHF. DNA for the CDR3: TGTGCCAGTAGCCGTAATCAGGGGCGCAATAGCAATCAGCCCCAGCATTTT.

The chain has TRBV25-1 and TRBJ1-2; D is ambiguous. Looked up from germline, CDR1 is MGHDK and CDR2 is SYGVNS. The CDR3 totals 10 residues. V was pared by 10 bases and J by 8 bases, with 11 bases between. The CDR3 DNA sequence: TGTGCCACTAAGCTAGACGGCTACACCTTC. Its translation is CATKLDGYTF.

This clonotype was recorded only once. The chain is built from TRBV7-9 and TRBJ2-2; D call uncertain. CDR3 size: 14 residues. Per germline, CDR1 SEHNR and CDR2 FQNEAQ (reference sequence). V gave up 3 bases and J gave up 5 bases, with 10 bases separating them. CDR3 loop: CASSFAQNTGELFF. In DNA, the CDR3 is TGTGCCAGCAGCTTCGCCCAGAATACCGGGGAGCTGTTTTTT.

J is TRBJ2-6 and V is TRBV20-1; 13 bases are shared with TRBD2. Trimming cost V 0 bases and J 10 bases; bases outside gene matches: 6. Germline V gene sequence: CDR1 DFQATT, CDR2 SNEGSKA (reference sequence). The CDR3 totals 16 residues. The CDR3 sequence is CSARDGTSGEGNVLTF. In nucleotides, the CDR3 is TGCAGTGCTAGAGATGGGACTAGCGGGGAGGGGAACGTCCTGACTTTC.

This chain joins TRBV30 and TRBJ2-3, with D perhaps assigned TRBD1 or TRBD2 (6 bases each). The CDR3 consists of 14 residues. CDR1 is GTSNPN, CDR2 SVGIG, per germline (reference sequence). V lost 1 base and J lost 5, with 13 bases in between. CDR3 sequence reads: CAWSEGGGGDTQYF. The CDR3 bases are TGTGCCTGGAGTGAGGGGGGCGGTGGAGATACGCAGTATTTT.